This passage covers 24 T cell receptor beta chains from one sample sequenced in a study of regulatory T cells in long-lasting Graves disease. The time point: newly diagnosed GD, antithyroid drugs for less than 3 months. Generation of the TCR library employed RNA extracted from PBMCs. Building the TCR beta libraries relied on iRepertoire HTBI primers, and CDR3 regions underwent Arm-PCR. TCRdb fed the multiplex PCR reads into MiXCR, producing one record per CDR3 protein. The sample consists of about 530,000 distinct CDR3 sequences, 15% to 20% of them appearing once. These data were also reused for a study on T cells in Graves' hyperthyroidism and ophthalmopathy.

This material consisted of peripheral blood mononuclear cells (PBMCs), taken at new diagnosis, from a patient treated with antithyroid drugs. The receptors shown here come from a middle-aged woman with Graves disease.

This clonotype was recorded a few times. Being one base from a much bigger clone, this may be a read error. This chain connects TRBV6-2 or TRBV6-3 to TRBJ1-5, with D tentatively TRBD1 (5 bases). CDR1 is MNHEY and CDR2 is SVGEGT in the germline V gene. CDR3 length: 15 amino acids. V was cut by 6 bases and J by 9 bases, with 21 bases left in between. CDR3 DNA sequence: TGTGCCAGCAGCCCCACTCCGGGACGGGGTGGGCCCCAGCATTTT. This encodes CASSPTPGRGGPQHF.

This rearrangement joins TRBV5-4 to TRBJ1-2; 10 bases match TRBD1. The CDR3 runs to 16 residues. The V gene's germline CDR1 is SGHNT and CDR2 YYREEE (reference sequence). J lost 7 bases, V lost 4 bases, and 13 bases had no gene match. CDR3 nucleotides: TGTGCCAGCAGCCCCGGCCAGGGACAGGGGAATAGTGGCTACACCTTC. Amino acids: CASSPGQGQGNSGYTF.

This clonotype was recorded at least ten times. The V gene is TRBV9, the J gene TRBJ1-1; unclear D gene. The V end was cut by 2 bases, the J end by 1 base, with 6 bases between. The CDR3 covers 13 residues. The germline V gene has CDR1 SGDLS and CDR2 YYNGEE. The CDR3 sequence is CASSVERNTEAFF. In DNA, the CDR3 is TGTGCCAGCAGCGTTGAGCGGAACACTGAAGCTTTCTTT.

This clonotype came up many times. V and J are TRBV28 and TRBJ1-2; D is ambiguous. From germline, CDR1 is MDHEN and CDR2 SYDVKM. The CDR3 runs to 13 residues. The germline V and J ends were trimmed by 3 bases and 2 bases, with 7 bases remaining between them. Written as DNA, the CDR3 is TGTGCCAGCAGTTTCGGGGAGAACTATGGCTACACCTTC. Its translation: CASSFGENYGYTF.

V usage is TRBV5-1 and J usage is TRBJ2-7, with D uncertain. Between the trimmed V and J ends, which lost 3 bases and 3 bases, there was a span of 10 bases. Germline V gene sequence: CDR1 SGHRS, CDR2 YFSETQ. The CDR3 sequence is 13 residues long. CDR3 nucleotide sequence: TGCGCCAGCAGCTGGTCAGATGGCTACGAGCAGTACTTC. Translating it yields CASSWSDGYEQYF. Complete variable domain (other parts from reference TRBV5-1 and TRBJ2-7): KAGVTQTPRYLIKTRGQQVTLSCSPISGHRSVSWYQQTPGQGLQFLFEYFSETQRNKGNFPGRFSGRQFSNSRSEMNVSTLELGDSALYLCASSWSDGYEQYFGPGTRLTVT.

This clonotype has ten or more counts. The chain uses TRBV19 and TRBJ1-2; TRBD1 might be the D (5 bases). V lost 5 bases to trimming and J lost 2 bases, with 9 bases between them. The CDR3 is made up of 13 amino acids. CDR1 and CDR2 (germline): LNHDA, SQIVND (reference sequence). The CDR3 nucleotides read TGTGCCAGTAGTTTAGGACACAACTATGGCTACACCTTC. It codes for CASSLGHNYGYTF. Filled out from reference TRBV19 and TRBJ1-2, the complete variable domain reads DGGITQSPKYLFRKEGQNVTLSCEQNLNHDAMYWYRQDPGQGLRLIYYSQIVNDFQKGDIAEGYSVSREKKESFPLTVTSAQKNPTAFYLCASSLGHNYGYTFGSGTRLTVV.

The chain employs TRBV28 and TRBJ2-7, with D possibly being TRBD1 or TRBD2 (5 bases each). CDR1 and CDR2 from the germline V gene are MDHEN and SYDVKM. This CDR3 is 13 amino acids long. Trimming pared 9 bases from V and 3 bases from J, leaving 15 bases between. The CDR3 nucleotides are TGTGCCAGTGGCAGGGCAGCGGTCTACGAGCAGTACTTC. It encodes CASGRAAVYEQYF.

This clonotype was detected ten times or more. The CDR3 coding sequence is TGCGCCAGCAGCGTCCAACCCGGGACAGTACATAACACTGAAGCTTTCTTT. Amino acid sequence: CASSVQPGTVHNTEAFF. This chain connects TRBV5-1 to TRBJ1-1; 7 nucleotides line up with TRBD1. Unmatched junction bases numbered 14, after V lost 4 bases and J lost 2 bases. The CDR3 totals 17 residues. CDR1 is SGHRS and CDR2 is YFSETQ in the germline V gene.

This clonotype was detected many times. The junction departs from germline at one end; a sequencing error may be responsible. The chain joins TRBV2 to TRBJ2-7; D may be TRBD1 (6 bases). The CDR3 totals 14 residues. CDR1 is SNHLY and CDR2 is FYNNEI in the germline V gene. The CDR3 here is CASSEDRWSYEQYF. CDR3 coding DNA: TGTGCCAGCAGCGAAGACAGGTGGTCCTACGAGCAGTACTTC. Full variable domain (missing parts from reference TRBV2 and TRBJ2-7): EPEVTQTPSHQVTQMGQEVILRCVPISNHLYFYWYRQILGQKVEFLVSFYNNEISEKSEIFDDQFSVERPDGSNFTLKIRSTKLEDSAMYFCASSEDRWSYEQYFGPGTRLTVT.

This clonotype turned up a few times. The chain joins TRBV4-1 to TRBJ2-7, with 7 bases identical to TRBD2. CDR3 size: 14 residues. CDR1 MGHRA and CDR2 YSYEKL come from the germline V gene. V shed 0 bases and J 6 bases; nucleotides not matched to a gene: 5. For the CDR3, the DNA is TGCGCCAGCAGCCAAGAGGGGGGGGTCGGCGAGCAGTACTTC. Its translation is CASSQEGGVGEQYF.

There are many counts of this clonotype. The gene calls are TRBV12-3 or TRBV12-4 and TRBJ1-1; a weak D match, TRBD1 (6 bases). The ends were cut back, 8 bases at V and 2 bases at J, with 24 bases in the middle. The CDR3 has 17 amino acids. The CDR3 protein is CASGGRVKFTANTEAFF. CDR3 sequence (DNA): TGTGCCAGCGGGGGCAGGGTGAAGTTTACGGCAAACACTGAAGCTTTCTTT.

This clonotype has at least ten counts. The chain recombines TRBV6-5 with TRBJ1-4; weak D call: TRBD1 (5 bases). The V gene lost 2 bases and the J gene lost 7 bases, with 11 bases spanning the gap. The length of the CDR3 is 14 residues. Germline lookup yields CDR1 MNHEY and CDR2 SVGAGI. The CDR3 loop reads CASSYRGWGEKLFF. The CDR3 region has the DNA TGTGCCAGCAGTTACAGGGGATGGGGTGAAAAACTGTTTTTT.

This clonotype was seen repeatedly, ten times or more. V gene TRBV24-1 combines with J gene TRBJ1-1; D might be TRBD1 (5 bases). Trimming took off 4 bases at V and 8 bases at J, with 10 bases between the two ends. The CDR3 spans 12 residues. The germline V gene has CDR1 KGHDR and CDR2 SFDVKD. The CDR3 loop reads CATSDPGAEAFF. The CDR3 coding sequence is TGTGCCACCAGTGACCCCGGGGCGGAAGCTTTCTTT.

This clonotype occurred many times. The chain joins TRBV6-2 or TRBV6-3 to TRBJ1-5; D remains ambiguous. Germline V gene data show CDR1 as MNHEY and CDR2 as SVGEGT. V was clipped by 5 bases and J by 1 base, with 15 bases between them. The length of the CDR3 is 16 residues. The CDR3 DNA reads TGTGCCAGCAGTCCCGCCGCGGGCCGAAGCAATCAGCCCCAGCATTTT. It is translated as CASSPAAGRSNQPQHF.

CDR3 loop: CASSQGKGNTIYF. For the CDR3, the DNA is TGTGCCAGCAGCCAGGGGAAGGGAAACACCATATATTTT. This chain uses TRBV3-1 with TRBJ1-3; D is uncertain. The CDR3 consists of 13 residues. Trimming stripped 3 bases from V and 4 bases from J, with 7 bases between. Per the germline V gene, CDR1 is LGHDT and CDR2 is YNNKEL (reference sequence).

This clonotype was counted at least ten times. The CDR3, as DNA: TGTGCCAGCAGCCAAGGACAGGAGGTATGGGGCACAGATACGCAGTATTTT. This gives the protein CASSQGQEVWGTDTQYF. V usage is TRBV3-1 and J usage is TRBJ2-3; possible D gene TRBD1, 6 bases. The length of the CDR3 is 17 residues. From germline, CDR1 is LGHDT and CDR2 YNNKEL (reference sequence). V dropped 1 base and J dropped 1 base, with 15 bases sitting between them.

This clonotype was counted a few times. The chain uses TRBV15 and TRBJ2-2; 7 bases line up with TRBD1. The CDR3 totals 16 residues. Germline trimming cut 1 base from V and 4 bases from J; bases unmatched to any gene: 6. Germline V lookup: CDR1 LNHNV, CDR2 YYDKDF (reference sequence). The CDR3 region is CATSRGGGHGTGELFF. In DNA, the CDR3 is TGTGCCACCAGCAGAGGAGGGGGCCACGGCACCGGGGAGCTGTTTTTT.

This chain connects TRBV7-2 to TRBJ1-6; no definite D call. The V and J ends lost 5 bases and 4 bases respectively, with 12 bases between them. The CDR3 consists of 15 residues. The V gene's germline CDR1 is SGHTA and CDR2 FQGNSA. The CDR3 DNA reads as TGTGCCAGCAGCGAAAGTACAGTTTATAATTCACCCCTCCACTTT. Translating it yields CASSESTVYNSPLHF.

This clonotype has ten or more counts. This sequence joins TRBV12-3 or TRBV12-4 and TRBJ1-3; D remains unclear. Trimming pared 7 bases from V and 4 bases from J, leaving 23 bases between. The CDR3 runs to 17 residues. CDR3 sequence: CASTDISSLIIGNTIYF. Written as DNA, the CDR3 is TGTGCCAGCACCGACATATCGAGCCTTATAATCGGAAACACCATATATTTT.

This clonotype was observed a handful of times. The chain links TRBV2 to TRBJ1-3; D gene uncertain. The CDR3 sequence is 15 residues long. V shed 1 base and J shed 0 bases, with 7 bases lying between them. Germline-derived CDR1 and CDR2 are SNHLY and FYNNEI. The CDR3 nucleotides are TGTGCCAGCAGTGAAGTCCAGGACTCTGGAAACACCATATATTTT. Amino acids: CASSEVQDSGNTIYF. Using reference TRBV2 and TRBJ1-3 for the parts outside the CDR3, the full variable domain is EPEVTQTPSHQVTQMGQEVILRCVPISNHLYFYWYRQILGQKVEFLVSFYNNEISEKSEIFDDQFSVERPDGSNFTLKIRSTKLEDSAMYFCASSEVQDSGNTIYFGEGSWLTVV.

This rearrangement joins TRBV3-1 to TRBJ2-5; D is undetermined. V shed 5 bases and J shed 5 bases, with 18 bases lying between them. The V gene's germline CDR1 is LGHDT and CDR2 YNNKEL (reference sequence). The CDR3 loop spans 15 amino acids. The CDR3 DNA is TGTGCCAGCAGCGTAGGAAGGGTTCAGGTGGAGACCCAGTACTTC. Amino acid sequence: CASSVGRVQVETQYF.

With regard to this clonotype: This may stem from a read error, because a much larger clone lies one nucleotide away. The CDR3 coding sequence is TGTGCCAGCAGCGTCACTAGCGGGGGGGTACATGAGCAGTTCTTC. Protein: CASSVTSGGVHEQFF. The rearrangement uses TRBV7-6 and TRBJ2-1, with 13 bases fitting TRBD2. CDR3 length equals 15 residues. With 5 bases clipped from V and 8 bases from J, the junction kept 6 bases outside the gene matches. Germline loops: CDR1 SGHVS, CDR2 FNYEAQ.

This clonotype was counted many times. One junction end disagrees with the germline gene, perhaps due to a read error. The chain combines TRBV15 with TRBJ2-3; D call uncertain. Germline V gene sequence: CDR1 LNHNV, CDR2 YYDKDF (reference sequence). The CDR3 has 11 amino acids. The CDR3: CATSRANTQYF. The DNA for the CDR3 is TGTGCCACCAGTAGAGCTAATACGCAGTATTTT.

The sample holds a few counts of this clonotype. The chain is built from TRBV20-1 and TRBJ2-4, with 12 bases lining up with TRBD2. Germline CDR1 DFQATT, CDR2 SNEGSKA (reference sequence). The CDR3 contains 16 residues. V shed 4 bases, J shed 5 bases, and the junction held 9 bases outside the gene matches. The CDR3 sequence: CSATDPSGGAQNIQYF. The CDR3 bases are TGCAGTGCTACAGACCCTAGCGGGGGGGCACAAAACATTCAGTACTTC.